This T cell receptor beta chain is from a study of T cell clones after liver transplantation. In the study overall: Liver transplant recipients had immunosuppression withdrawal attempted within 2 years. Pre-transplant mixed lymphocyte reactions yielded third-party-reactive TCRbeta sequences as comparators for graft-donor-reactive sequences.

V was pared by 2 bases and J by 2 bases, with 13 bases between. This CDR3 is 16 amino acids long. Germline lookup yields CDR1 MNHEY and CDR2 SVGAGI. The data were produced by immunoSEQ multiplex PCR, yet TCRdb's version contains in-frame clones alone and is incomplete. The sample records more than 20,000 clones, about 77% being singletons. The rearrangement links TRBV6-5 to TRBJ2-1; D is unresolved. This sequence originates from a human patient who received a liver transplant. Some of the T cells might come from the graft donor. The source material was CD8+ T cells from blood, sampled more than 52 months after liver transplant. The CDR3 sequence is CASSYGFEITYNEQFF. The CDR3 DNA is TGTGCCAGCAGTTACGGGTTCGAGATAACCTACAATGAGCAGTTCTTC.